Presented here are 17 T cell receptor beta chains from one specimen sequenced in a study of PD-1 blockade in classical Hodgkin lymphoma. Time point denoted: cycle 4 day 1 (C4D1), after around six weeks of nivolumab. Following autologous stem cell transplantation, relapse occurred in every patient, and exposure to brentuximab vedotin varied. Measured with immunoSEQ multiplex PCR; TCRdb has only the in-frame clones, and not every one. The sample holds fewer than 25,000 clones, roughly four fifths seen once. The sample in question was peripheral blood mononuclear cells (PBMCs), obtained before the fourth cycle of nivolumab. The receptors were gathered from a human donor with classical Hodgkin lymphoma.

A single count supports this clone. The chain joins TRBV6-6 to TRBJ1-2, with D possibly TRBD1 on 6 matching bases. The CDR3 sequence is 14 residues long. Per the germline V gene, CDR1 is MNHNY and CDR2 is SVGAGI (reference sequence). V was clipped by 6 bases and J by 4 bases, with 15 bases between them. The CDR3 region is CASSSSWTVYGYTF. The DNA of the CDR3 is TGTGCCAGCAGCTCCTCATGGACAGTCTATGGCTACACCTTC.

This clone has only a few counts. DNA for the CDR3: TGTGCCAGCAGTTACTCGGGGGGAGAAGAGACCCAGTACTTC. Its protein is CASSYSGGEETQYF. V gene TRBV6-5 combines with J gene TRBJ2-5; maybe TRBD2 (6 bases). This CDR3 region has 14 residues. Trimming cost V 0 bases and J 3 bases, with 8 bases left between them. CDR1 is MNHEY and CDR2 is SVGAGI in the germline V gene.

Turning to this clone: The junction does not match germline at one end; this may be a read error. CDR3: CASTLGPGTGNTIYF. As DNA, the CDR3 is TGTGCCAGCACTTTAGGTCCAGGGACTGGAAACACCATATATTTT. The genes are TRBV28 and TRBJ1-3; tentatively, D is TRBD1 (5 bases). The CDR3 sequence is 15 residues long. In germline, CDR1 is MDHEN, CDR2 SYDVKM.

This chain links TRBV14 with TRBJ2-7, with 10 bases fitting TRBD1. This CDR3 contains 16 residues. Germline loops: CDR1 SGHDN, CDR2 FVKESK. Trimming took 5 bases from V and 4 from J; bases not matched to a gene: 11. The chain's CDR3 is CASSKARDRGLYEQYF. The CDR3 nucleotides read TGTGCCAGCAGCAAGGCCCGGGACAGGGGCCTATACGAGCAGTACTTC. The full variable domain, with the rest looked up from reference TRBV14 and TRBJ2-7, is EAGVTQFPSHSVIEKGQTVTLRCDPISGHDNLYWYRRVMGKEIKFLLHFVKESKQDESGMPNNRFLAERTGGTYSTLKVQPAELEDSGVYFCASSKARDRGLYEQYFGPGTRLTVT.

Points on this clone: The same CDR3 also results from other DNA sequences found in this sample. The chain employs TRBV7-2 and TRBJ1-1; D remains ambiguous. Trimming removed 3 bases from V and 5 bases from J, with 10 bases in between. Per germline, CDR1 SGHTA and CDR2 FQGNSA. The CDR3 is 13 amino acids. Here the CDR3 DNA reads TGTGCCAGCAGCTTCAACCCTCATACTGAAGCTTTCTTT. This sequence encodes CASSFNPHTEAFF.

Here the CDR3 DNA reads TGCGCCAGCAGCACCGACGGACTTAGCGAGCAGTACTTC. The encoded protein is CASSTDGLSEQYF. The chain links TRBV5-1 to TRBJ2-5; weak D call: TRBD2 (5 bases). The end of the DNA aligns better with TRBJ2-7, so the J call may be wrong. CDR1 and CDR2 from the germline V gene are SGHRS and YFSETQ. The CDR3 spans 13 residues.

The rearrangement joins TRBV4-1 to TRBJ2-1; 11 nucleotides line up with TRBD2. Trimming at V came to 3 bases and at J to 9 bases, leaving 10 bases not matched to a gene. Germline CDR1 is MGHRA and CDR2 is YSYEKL. There are 16 residues in the CDR3. The CDR3 sequence is CASSHLSGGAESEQFF. The CDR3 DNA reads TGCGCCAGCAGCCACCTTAGCGGGGGGGCAGAATCTGAGCAGTTCTTC.

The chain has TRBV2 and TRBJ1-3; D is unresolved. V gave up 3 bases and J gave up 1 base, with 10 bases separating them. The V gene's germline CDR1 is SNHLY and CDR2 FYNNEI. This CDR3 is built from 15 residues. The CDR3 nucleotides are TGTGCCAGCAGTGAGGGCGACCCGTCTGGAAACACCATATATTTT. Translated: CASSEGDPSGNTIYF.

The chain recombines TRBV6-6 with TRBJ2-7; D possibly corresponds to TRBD2 (5 bases). Trimming took 6 bases from V and 3 from J, leaving 9 bases between them. Looked up from germline, CDR1 is MNHNY and CDR2 is SVGAGI (reference sequence). This CDR3 comprises 12 residues. CDR3 region: CASSFGLYEQYF. The CDR3 DNA is TGTGCCAGCAGCTTCGGACTCTACGAGCAGTACTTC.

This rearrangement joins TRBV27 to TRBJ2-7; the D is unclear. V lost 5 bases to trimming and J lost 2 bases, with 19 bases between them. CDR1 and CDR2 (germline): MNHEY, SMNVEV (reference sequence). The CDR3 sequence is 16 residues long. The CDR3 region is CASSPRGSHSPYEQYF. In DNA, the CDR3 is TGTGCCAGCAGTCCCCGAGGCTCCCATTCCCCCTACGAGCAGTACTTC.

The rearrangement joins TRBV28 to TRBJ2-7, with a possible D match to TRBD1 (7 bases). The CDR3 has 15 residues. In germline, CDR1 is MDHEN, CDR2 SYDVKM. Trimming took 4 bases from V and 10 from J, leaving 23 bases between them. CDR3 nucleotide sequence: TGTGCCAGCAGTTCGTCTGGCAGGGGGGATTCGGAACAGTACTTC. Translating it yields CASSSSGRGDSEQYF.

The genes are TRBV5-6 and TRBJ1-2; a possible D gene is TRBD1 (6 bases). Between the trimmed V and J ends, which lost 0 bases and 4 bases, there was a span of 13 bases. The CDR3 runs 15 residues. Germline V gives CDR1 SGHDT, CDR2 YYEEEE. The CDR3 region has the DNA TGTGCCAGCAGCTTGGAAGGGACAAACAGCTATGGCTACACCTTC. Protein product: CASSLEGTNSYGYTF.

This chain links TRBV21-1 with TRBJ2-1; the table's D call of TRBD1 was not tested on the DNA. TRBV21-1 is assigned pseudogene status. The CDR3 spans 17 residues. The CDR3 loop is CASSTEASGGSYNEQFF. As DNA, the CDR3 is TGTGCCAGCAGTACTGAGGCGTCAGGGGGTTCCTACAATGAGCAGTTCTTC.

This clone is deemed medium-sized. The chain uses TRBV30 and TRBJ1-1; D uncertain. Trimming left V 2 bases short and J 1 base short, with 8 bases between. This CDR3 comprises 13 residues. CDR1 is GTSNPN and CDR2 is SVGIG in the germline V gene (reference sequence). The CDR3 DNA follows: TGTGCCTGGAGTCCGTTGAAGAACACTGAAGCTTTCTTT. It translates to CAWSPLKNTEAFF.

The chain carries TRBV4-3 and TRBJ1-1; D is unclear. Germline CDR1 is LGHNA and CDR2 is YSLEER. V gave up 1 base and J gave up 0 bases, with 9 bases separating them. The CDR3 covers 15 residues. CDR3 DNA sequence: TGCGCCAGCAGCCAAGGGCTATACGTGAACACTGAAGCTTTCTTT. This gives the protein CASSQGLYVNTEAFF.

The chain joins TRBV27 to TRBJ2-3; D is perhaps TRBD1 (6 bases). Germline CDR1 is MNHEY and CDR2 is SMNVEV (reference sequence). The V gene lost 2 bases and the J gene lost 3 bases, with 12 bases spanning the gap. CDR3 size: 15 residues. The CDR3 DNA sequence: TGTGCCAGCAGTTTAGGACAGATTACGACAGATACGCAGTATTTT. The encoded protein is CASSLGQITTDTQYF.

In its sample, this clone was seen a few times. This sequence joins TRBV27 and TRBJ1-1; D gene ambiguous. Between the trimmed V and J ends, which lost 6 bases and 3 bases, there was a span of 11 bases. This CDR3 is 13 amino acids long. CDR1 and CDR2 (germline): MNHEY, SMNVEV (reference sequence). In DNA form, the CDR3 reads TGTGCCAGCAGCCCCCGGCAGGACACTGAAGCTTTCTTT. This codes for CASSPRQDTEAFF.